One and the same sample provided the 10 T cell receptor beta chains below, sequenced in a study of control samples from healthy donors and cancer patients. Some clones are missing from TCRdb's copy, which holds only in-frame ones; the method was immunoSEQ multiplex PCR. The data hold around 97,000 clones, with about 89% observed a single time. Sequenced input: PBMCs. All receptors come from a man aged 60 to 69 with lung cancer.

The CDR3, as DNA: TGTGCCAGCAGTACCGGACTAGGCGGCACAGATACGCAGTATTTT. It specifies CASSTGLGGTDTQYF. The chain employs TRBV6-2 or TRBV6-3 and TRBJ2-3, with TRBD2 matching over 7 bases. The CDR3 extends over 15 amino acids. V lost 5 bases to trimming and J lost 1 base; unmatched junction nucleotides: 6. Germline V lookup: CDR1 MNHEY, CDR2 SVGEGT.

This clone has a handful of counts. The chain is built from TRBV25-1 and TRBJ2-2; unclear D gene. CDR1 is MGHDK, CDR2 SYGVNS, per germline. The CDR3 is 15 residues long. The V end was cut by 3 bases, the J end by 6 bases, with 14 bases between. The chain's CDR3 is CASSDISRDSGELFF. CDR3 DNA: TGTGCCAGCAGTGACATAAGTAGAGACTCCGGGGAGCTGTTTTTT.

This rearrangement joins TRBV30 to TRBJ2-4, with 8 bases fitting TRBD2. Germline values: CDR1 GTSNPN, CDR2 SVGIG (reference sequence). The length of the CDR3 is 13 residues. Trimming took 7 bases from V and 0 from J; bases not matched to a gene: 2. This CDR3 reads CALAGTAKNIQYF. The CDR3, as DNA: TGTGCCTTAGCGGGGACAGCCAAAAACATTCAGTACTTC.

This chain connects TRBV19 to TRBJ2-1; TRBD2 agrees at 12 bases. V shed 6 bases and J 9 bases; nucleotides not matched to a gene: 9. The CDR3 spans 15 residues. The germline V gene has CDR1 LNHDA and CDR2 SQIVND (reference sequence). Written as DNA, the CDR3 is TGTGCCAGTAGACGCCGGACTAGCGGGGTTTTTGAGCAGTTCTTC. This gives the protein CASRRRTSGVFEQFF.

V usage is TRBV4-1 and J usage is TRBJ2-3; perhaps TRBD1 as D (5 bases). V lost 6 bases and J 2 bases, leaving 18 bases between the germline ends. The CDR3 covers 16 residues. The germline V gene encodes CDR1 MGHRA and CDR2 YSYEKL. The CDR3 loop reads CASSPFERQPTDTQYF. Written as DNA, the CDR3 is TGCGCCAGCAGTCCATTTGAGCGACAGCCCACAGATACGCAGTATTTT.

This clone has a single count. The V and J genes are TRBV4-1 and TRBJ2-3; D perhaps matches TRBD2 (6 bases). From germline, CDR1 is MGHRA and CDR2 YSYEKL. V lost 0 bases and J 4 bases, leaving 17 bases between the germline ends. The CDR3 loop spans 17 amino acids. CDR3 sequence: CASSQDSNGGDADTQYF. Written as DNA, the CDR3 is TGCGCCAGCAGCCAAGACTCTAACGGGGGAGACGCAGATACGCAGTATTTT.

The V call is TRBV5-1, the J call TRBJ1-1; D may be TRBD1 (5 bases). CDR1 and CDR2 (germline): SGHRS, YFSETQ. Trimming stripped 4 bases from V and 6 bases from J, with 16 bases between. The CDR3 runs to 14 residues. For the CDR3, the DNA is TGCGCCAGCAGCGGATGGGGGGGGGAAGCTGAAGCTTTCTTT. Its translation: CASSGWGGEAEAFF.

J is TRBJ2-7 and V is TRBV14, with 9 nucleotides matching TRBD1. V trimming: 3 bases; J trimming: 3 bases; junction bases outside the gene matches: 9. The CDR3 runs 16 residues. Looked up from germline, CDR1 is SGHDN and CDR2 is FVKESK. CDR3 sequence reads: CASSHGRTGVNYEQYF. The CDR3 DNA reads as TGTGCCAGCAGCCACGGGAGGACAGGGGTTAACTACGAGCAGTACTTC. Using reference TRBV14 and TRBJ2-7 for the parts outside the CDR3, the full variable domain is EAGVTQFPSHSVIEKGQTVTLRCDPISGHDNLYWYRRVMGKEIKFLLHFVKESKQDESGMPNNRFLAERTGGTYSTLKVQPAELEDSGVYFCASSHGRTGVNYEQYFGPGTRLTVT.

The CDR3 here is CATSDSGGDGANVLTF. The CDR3, as DNA: TGTGCCACCAGTGATAGCGGCGGGGATGGGGCCAACGTCCTGACTTTC. J is TRBJ2-6 and V is TRBV24-1, with D perhaps matching TRBD2 (6 bases). CDR3 length equals 16 residues. The V end was cut by 3 bases, the J end by 3 bases, with 11 bases between. Germline V gives CDR1 KGHDR, CDR2 SFDVKD.

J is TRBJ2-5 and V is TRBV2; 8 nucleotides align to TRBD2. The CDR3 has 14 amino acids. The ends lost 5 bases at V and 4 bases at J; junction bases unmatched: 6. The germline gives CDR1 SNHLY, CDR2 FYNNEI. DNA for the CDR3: TGTGCCAGCAGTCTCGGGGGGGCCGCAGAGACCCAGTACTTC. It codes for CASSLGGAAETQYF.